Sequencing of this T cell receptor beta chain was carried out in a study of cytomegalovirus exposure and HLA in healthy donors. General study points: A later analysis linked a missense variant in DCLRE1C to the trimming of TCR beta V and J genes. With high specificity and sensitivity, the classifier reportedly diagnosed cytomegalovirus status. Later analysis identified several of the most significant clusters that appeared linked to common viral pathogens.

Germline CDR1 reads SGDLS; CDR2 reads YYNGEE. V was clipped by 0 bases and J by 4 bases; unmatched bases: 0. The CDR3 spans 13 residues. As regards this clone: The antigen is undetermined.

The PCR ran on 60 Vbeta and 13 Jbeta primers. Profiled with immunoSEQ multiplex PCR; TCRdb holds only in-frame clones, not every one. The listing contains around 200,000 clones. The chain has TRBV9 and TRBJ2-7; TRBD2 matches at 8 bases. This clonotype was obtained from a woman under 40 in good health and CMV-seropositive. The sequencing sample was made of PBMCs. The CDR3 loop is CASSVGGRYEQYF. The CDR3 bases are TGTGCCAGCAGCGTAGGCGGGAGGTACGAGCAGTACTTC.